The source of this TCR beta chain is a study of CD8 T cells in Susac syndrome. Study as a whole: At the time of blood draw, patients with Susac syndrome were therapy-naive, receiving corticosteroids, or receiving intravenous immunoglobulin alone.

Trimming shortened V by 8 bases and J by 2 bases, and 9 bases separated the two germline ends. The length of the CDR3 is 13 residues. The germline V gene encodes CDR1 ENHRY and CDR2 SYGVKD. Roughly 0.45 to 1 ug RNA was reverse transcribed with random hexamers. TCRdb analysed the immunoSEQ multiplex PCR reads with MiXCR anew, one entry per CDR3 protein. The sample holds 77,000 or so distinct CDR3 sequences, about 93% seen once. CD8+ and CD4+ blood T cells underwent TCR beta sequencing. The Susac syndrome patients fit the recently defined diagnostic criteria for definite or probable disease. It was negative isolation that provided the CD8+ and CD4+ T cells, whereas TEMRA cells were enriched by FACS.

This sequence joins TRBV10-3 and TRBJ2-2, with D maybe TRBD1 (6 bases). The origin of this receptor is a human donor with Susac syndrome. The sample taken for sequencing was CD4+ T cells from PBMCs. CDR3 coding DNA: TGTGCCATCTCGGGACAAAACACCGGGGAGCTGTTTTTT. This sequence encodes CAISGQNTGELFF.